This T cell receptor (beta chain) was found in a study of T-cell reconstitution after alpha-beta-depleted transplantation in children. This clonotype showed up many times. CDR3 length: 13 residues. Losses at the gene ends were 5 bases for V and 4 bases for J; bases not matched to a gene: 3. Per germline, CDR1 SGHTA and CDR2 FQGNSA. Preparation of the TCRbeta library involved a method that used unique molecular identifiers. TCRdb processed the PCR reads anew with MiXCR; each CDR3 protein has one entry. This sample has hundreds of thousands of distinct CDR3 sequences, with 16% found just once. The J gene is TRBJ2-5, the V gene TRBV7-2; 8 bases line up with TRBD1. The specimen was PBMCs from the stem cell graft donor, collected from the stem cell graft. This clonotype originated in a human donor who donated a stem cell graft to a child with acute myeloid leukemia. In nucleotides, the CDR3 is TGTGCCAGCAGCAGAGGACAGGGAGAGACCCAGTACTTC. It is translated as CASSRGQGETQYF. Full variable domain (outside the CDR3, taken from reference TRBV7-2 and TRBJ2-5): GAGVSQSPSNKVTEKGKDVELRCDPISGHTALYWYRQSLGQGLEFLIYFQGNSAPDKSGLPSDRFSAERTGGSVSTLTIQRTQQEDSAVYLCASSRGQGETQYFGPGTRLLVL.